These 23 T cell receptor beta chains originate from one sample sequenced in a study of identical twins. Each CDR3 protein is one row after TCRdb ran MiXCR on the 5' RACE reads. The data hold hundreds of thousands of distinct CDR3 sequences, with 15% to 20% observed a single time. The same sample was also used in a study of T cells expressing NK-cell markers.

Sequenced: PBMCs. The receptors stem from a woman in her late teens or twenties in good health.

This chain links TRBV2 with TRBJ2-5; 12 bases are shared with TRBD2. Germline CDR1 SNHLY, CDR2 FYNNEI. V trimming: 5 bases; J trimming: 3 bases; junction bases outside the gene matches: 13. The CDR3 spans 18 residues. The CDR3 loop reads CASSFYRLAGAWEETQYF. The CDR3 coding sequence is TGTGCCAGCAGTTTTTACCGACTAGCGGGGGCCTGGGAAGAGACCCAGTACTTC. The variable domain in full, completed from reference TRBV2 and TRBJ2-5, reads EPEVTQTPSHQVTQMGQEVILRCVPISNHLYFYWYRQILGQKVEFLVSFYNNEISEKSEIFDDQFSVERPDGSNFTLKIRSTKLEDSAMYFCASSFYRLAGAWEETQYFGPGTRLLVL.

The CDR3 coding sequence is TGTGCCAGCAGCCAAGAAGAATACGAGCAGTACTTC. Translated, it gives CASSQEEYEQYF. The rearrangement links TRBV3-1 to TRBJ2-7; D gene unclear. The V end was cut by 0 bases, the J end by 4 bases, with 4 bases between. The CDR3 covers 12 residues. Germline V gene data show CDR1 as LGHDT and CDR2 as YNNKEL (reference sequence).

In its sample, this clonotype was seen a few times. The genes are TRBV5-1 and TRBJ2-7; 9 nucleotides align to TRBD2. The ends lost 0 bases at V and 2 bases at J; junction bases unmatched: 6. The CDR3 is 16 residues long. The germline CDR1 and CDR2 sequences are SGHRS and YFSETQ. CDR3 DNA sequence: TGCGCCAGCAGCTTGGAAGGGGCTAGCGGGACCTACGAGCAGTACTTC. Amino acids: CASSLEGASGTYEQYF.

This clonotype was seen a handful of times. The rearrangement links TRBV29-1 to TRBJ2-1, with D hard to call. This CDR3 region has 10 residues. V was pared by 4 bases and J by 8 bases, with 6 bases between. Looked up from germline, CDR1 is SQVTM and CDR2 is ANQGSEA. CDR3 nucleotide sequence: TGCAGCGTTGGTGTCGATGAGCAGTTCTTC. Its translation: CSVGVDEQFF.

The gene calls are TRBV28 and TRBJ2-7; 12 bases fit TRBD2. The CDR3 loop spans 20 amino acids. The junction had 25 bases not matched to a gene; V was cut back by 8 bases and J by 5 bases. Germline V gives CDR1 MDHEN, CDR2 SYDVKM. This CDR3 reads CASGRGYRLLAGGLSDEQYF. In DNA, the CDR3 is TGTGCCAGCGGTCGGGGGTATCGTCTTCTAGCGGGAGGGCTCTCGGACGAGCAGTACTTC.

This clonotype was seen a handful of times. This chain joins TRBV20-1 and TRBJ2-7; no clear D gene. The CDR3 runs 13 residues. CDR1 and CDR2 from the germline V gene are DFQATT and SNEGSKA (reference sequence). The V end was cut by 6 bases, the J end by 2 bases, with 14 bases between. The CDR3 bases are TGCAGTGCCACGCCTAAGGGTACCTACGAGCAGTACTTC. Translating it yields CSATPKGTYEQYF.

This clonotype has a single count. Germline and junction disagree at one end, which may indicate a read error. The chain links TRBV18 to TRBJ2-7; 7 nucleotides line up with TRBD1. CDR1 is KGHSH and CDR2 is LQKENI in the germline V gene. This CDR3 has 13 amino acids. The CDR3 region has the DNA TGTGCCAGCTCACCCCTGGGACAGCCCCTATTGGACTTC. This sequence encodes CASSPLGQPLLDF.

The chain combines TRBV2 with TRBJ2-7; D is possibly TRBD2 (5 bases). Trimming removed 8 bases from V and 4 bases from J, with 15 bases in between. The CDR3 spans 13 residues. The germline V gene encodes CDR1 SNHLY and CDR2 FYNNEI. The CDR3 region is CASSRAVGYEQYF. CDR3 sequence (DNA): TGTGCCAGCTCGAGGGCCGTAGGGTACGAGCAGTACTTC.

V gene TRBV12-3 or TRBV12-4 combines with J gene TRBJ2-5; TRBD1 might be the D (6 bases). CDR3 length: 13 amino acids. The V end lost 5 bases, the J end lost 6 bases, and 13 bases lay between the germline ends. The CDR3 is CASSATGTQTQYF. The CDR3 DNA sequence: TGTGCCAGCAGTGCGACCGGGACACAGACCCAGTACTTC.

This clonotype appeared a few times. J is TRBJ1-3 and V is TRBV12-3 or TRBV12-4, with unresolved D. Trimming shortened V by 2 bases and J by 0 bases, and 11 bases separated the two germline ends. This CDR3 spans 16 amino acids. CDR3 coding DNA: TGTGCCAGCAGTTTACACCACCCGAGCTCTGGAAACACCATATATTTT. Amino acids: CASSLHHPSSGNTIYF.

This clonotype showed up many times. The chain combines TRBV6-1 with TRBJ2-7, with 7 bases that match TRBD1. V shed 7 bases, J shed 0 bases, and the junction held 9 bases outside the gene matches. CDR1 is MNHNS, CDR2 SASEGT, per germline. The CDR3 contains 15 residues. CDR3 loop: CASNPGTVSSYEQYF. In nucleotides, the CDR3 is TGTGCCAGCAACCCCGGGACAGTAAGCTCCTACGAGCAGTACTTC.

This clonotype was seen at least ten times. This chain joins TRBV20-1 and TRBJ2-4; 8 nucleotides match TRBD2. The trim removed 6 bases at V and 7 bases at J, leaving 14 bases unmatched. The CDR3 is 15 residues long. Germline CDR1 reads DFQATT; CDR2 reads SNEGSKA (reference sequence). CDR3 in amino acids: CSATGSVGLENIQYF. CDR3 coding DNA: TGCAGTGCCACAGGGAGCGTGGGACTAGAGAACATTCAGTACTTC.

The V call is TRBV5-1, the J call TRBJ2-3, with TRBD1 matching over 8 bases. The CDR3 totals 15 residues. From germline, CDR1 is SGHRS and CDR2 YFSETQ. With V trimmed by 4 bases and J by 6 bases, 10 bases remained unmatched. In DNA form, the CDR3 reads TGCGCCAGCAGCCCCGGGCAGGGGGCATCGGATACGCAGTATTTT. Translated: CASSPGQGASDTQYF.

This clonotype was seen repeatedly, ten times or more. The chain combines TRBV12-3 or TRBV12-4 with TRBJ2-5; D is ambiguous. Trimming cost V 6 bases and J 9 bases, with 11 bases left between them. The CDR3 runs to 11 residues. CDR3 region: CASSLSMAQYF. The CDR3 DNA reads TGTGCCAGCAGCCTCTCAATGGCCCAGTACTTC.

The chain couples TRBV7-9 to TRBJ2-2; TRBD2 aligns across 8 bases. Per germline, CDR1 SEHNR and CDR2 FQNEAQ (reference sequence). The CDR3 covers 15 residues. After removal of 5 bases from V and 4 bases from J, the junction contained 6 bases not matched to a gene. This CDR3 reads CASSTAGTSTGELFF. The CDR3 bases are TGTGCCAGCAGCACAGCCGGGACTAGCACCGGGGAGCTGTTTTTT.

CDR3 residues: CASSGPKGSSTDTQYF. The CDR3, as DNA: TGTGCCAGCAGCGGACCAAAAGGGTCTAGCACAGATACGCAGTATTTT. This chain uses TRBV9 with TRBJ2-3; no firm D call. There are 16 residues in the CDR3. Trimming took 3 bases from V and 0 from J, leaving 14 bases between them. CDR1 and CDR2 (germline): SGDLS, YYNGEE.

This clonotype has just a few counts. V usage is TRBV29-1 and J usage is TRBJ2-1; D unresolved. Trimming took off 2 bases at V and 12 bases at J, with 5 bases between the two ends. The CDR3 contains 9 residues. Per the germline V gene, CDR1 is SQVTM and CDR2 is ANQGSEA. Written as DNA, the CDR3 is TGCAGCGTTGAAACACGGCAGTTCTTC. It yields the protein CSVETRQFF.

This clonotype was seen a few times. This chain links TRBV5-1 with TRBJ2-1; D is perhaps TRBD1 or TRBD2 (5 bases each). Germline loops: CDR1 SGHRS, CDR2 YFSETQ. V dropped 4 bases and J dropped 6 bases, with 8 bases sitting between them. This CDR3 is 12 amino acids long. The CDR3 DNA reads as TGCGCCAGCAGCGGGACCTTCAATGAGCAGTTCTTC. Translating it yields CASSGTFNEQFF.

V usage is TRBV12-3 or TRBV12-4 and J usage is TRBJ2-2; perhaps D is TRBD1 or TRBD2 (7 bases each). V lost 6 bases and J lost 8, with 19 bases in between. The CDR3 loop spans 15 amino acids. The DNA of the CDR3 is TGTGCCAGCAGGACCAGGGAGGGGGCTTCTGGGGAGCTGTTTTTT. This encodes CASRTREGASGELFF.

A single count supports this clonotype. The chain combines TRBV5-1 with TRBJ2-5; 7 bases map to TRBD2. In germline, CDR1 is SGHRS, CDR2 YFSETQ. Trimming at V came to 4 bases and at J to 0 bases, leaving 9 bases not matched to a gene. This CDR3 spans 16 amino acids. The chain's CDR3 is CASSRWGGGNQETQYF. In nucleotides, the CDR3 is TGCGCCAGCAGCCGGTGGGGCGGGGGAAACCAAGAGACCCAGTACTTC. Full variable domain (missing parts from reference TRBV5-1 and TRBJ2-5): KAGVTQTPRYLIKTRGQQVTLSCSPISGHRSVSWYQQTPGQGLQFLFEYFSETQRNKGNFPGRFSGRQFSNSRSEMNVSTLELGDSALYLCASSRWGGGNQETQYFGPGTRLLVL.

The chain is built from TRBV7-8 and TRBJ1-5; D not certain. The CDR3 contains 17 residues. The germline V gene has CDR1 SGHVS and CDR2 FQNEAQ. The V and J ends lost 1 base and 7 bases respectively, with 20 bases between them. The DNA for the CDR3 is TGTGCCAGCAGCTTAGTAAGCGGCAGGAAGGGTAGACAGCCCCAGCATTTT. It translates to CASSLVSGRKGRQPQHF.

In this sample, this clonotype turned up many times. The genes are TRBV12-3 or TRBV12-4 and TRBJ1-1; D not certain. The CDR3 extends over 13 amino acids. V was cut by 6 bases and J by 4 bases, with 12 bases left in between. CDR3 bases: TGTGCCAGCAGACCGACGGGGAGCACTGAAGCTTTCTTT. Protein: CASRPTGSTEAFF.

This clonotype was counted only a few times. V is TRBV12-3 or TRBV12-4 and J is TRBJ2-1, with 13 nucleotides matching TRBD2. V was clipped by 11 bases and J by 11 bases; unmatched bases: 24. This CDR3 region has 18 residues. DNA for the CDR3: TGTGCCTTCAGTTTAGCGCAGTCCTGGACTAGCGGGAGCCCTCAGCAGTTCTTC. Encoded protein: CAFSLAQSWTSGSPQQFF.